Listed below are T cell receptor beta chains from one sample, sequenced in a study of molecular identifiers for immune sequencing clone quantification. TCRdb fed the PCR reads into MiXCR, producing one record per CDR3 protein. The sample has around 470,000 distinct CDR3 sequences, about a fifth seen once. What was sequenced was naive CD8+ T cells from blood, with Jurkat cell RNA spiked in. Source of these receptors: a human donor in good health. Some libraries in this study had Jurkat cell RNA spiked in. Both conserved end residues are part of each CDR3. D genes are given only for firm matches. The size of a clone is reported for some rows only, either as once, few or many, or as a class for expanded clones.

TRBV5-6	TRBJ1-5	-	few	CASSLLGGRGNQPQHF	TGTGCCAGCAGCTTACTTGGGGGCAGAGGCAATCAGCCCCAGCATTTT
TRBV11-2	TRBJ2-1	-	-	CASSPFPTEGVFF	TGTGCCAGCAGCCCCTTTCCCACAGAGGGAGTGTTCTTC
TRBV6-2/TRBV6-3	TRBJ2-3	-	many	CASTLQGTDTQYF	TGTGCCAGCACACTACAGGGCACAGATACGCAGTATTTT
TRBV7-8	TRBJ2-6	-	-	CASSLFPTGANVLTF	TGTGCCAGCAGCTTATTCCCTACTGGGGCCAACGTCCTGACTTTC
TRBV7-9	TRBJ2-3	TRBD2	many	CASSPQLAGGPTDTQYF	TGTGCCAGCAGCCCCCAGCTAGCGGGAGGGCCCACAGATACGCAGTATTTT
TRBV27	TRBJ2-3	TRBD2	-	CASSLGGFSGGRADTQYF	TGTGCCAGCAGTCTAGGGGGGTTTAGCGGGGGGCGGGCAGATACGCAGTATTTT
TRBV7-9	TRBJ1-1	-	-	CASSLDGSTAFF	TGTGCCAGCAGCTTAGACGGGTCTACGGCTTTCTTT
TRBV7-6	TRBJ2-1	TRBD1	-	CASSHGQAYNEQFF	TGTGCCAGCAGCCACGGACAGGCTTACAATGAGCAGTTCTTC
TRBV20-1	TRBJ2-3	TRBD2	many	CSAHGLAGARAGTQYF	TGCAGTGCTCATGGACTAGCGGGGGCCCGAGCGGGTACGCAGTATTTT
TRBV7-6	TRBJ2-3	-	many	CASSLAVTDTQYF	TGTGCCAGCAGCTTAGCAGTTACAGATACGCAGTATTTT
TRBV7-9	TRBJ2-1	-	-	CASSSPRQFFSYNEQFF	TGTGCCAGCAGCTCACCCAGACAGTTCTTCTCCTACAATGAGCAGTTCTTC
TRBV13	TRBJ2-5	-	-	CASSLGLRGQETQYF	TGTGCCAGCAGCTTAGGCCTTCGGGGTCAAGAGACCCAGTACTTC
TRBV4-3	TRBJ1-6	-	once	CASSQDASLGPPLHF	TGCGCCAGCAGCCAAGATGCGTCGCTGGGCCCACCCCTCCACTTT
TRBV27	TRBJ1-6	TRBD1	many	CASRDRGPGYNSPLHF	TGTGCCAGCAGGGACAGGGGGCCCGGTTATAATTCACCCCTCCACTTT
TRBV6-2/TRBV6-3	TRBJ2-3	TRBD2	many	CASFTSGADTQYF	TGTGCCAGCTTTACTAGCGGGGCGGATACGCAGTATTTT
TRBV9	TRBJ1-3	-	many	CASSPLRGNTIYF	TGTGCCAGCAGCCCCCTACGAGGAAACACCATATATTTT
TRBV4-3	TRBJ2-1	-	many	CASSQDAGNEQFF	TGCGCCAGCAGCCAAGATGCGGGGAATGAGCAGTTCTTC
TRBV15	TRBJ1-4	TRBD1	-	CATSRDIGLTHGTGSEKLFF	TGTGCCACCAGCAGAGATATAGGATTAACCCACGGGACAGGGAGTGAAAAACTGTTTTTT
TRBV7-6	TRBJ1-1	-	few	CASSLSWYTEAFF	TGTGCCAGCAGCTTATCCTGGTACACTGAAGCTTTCTTT
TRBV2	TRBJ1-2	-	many	CASSGGTDYGYTF	TGTGCCAGCAGTGGCGGGACGGACTATGGCTACACCTTC
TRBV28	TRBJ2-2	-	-	CDSSLGFGSPQNTGELFF	TGTGACAGTAGTTTGGGTTTCGGCAGCCCCCAAAACACCGGGGAGCTGTTTTTT
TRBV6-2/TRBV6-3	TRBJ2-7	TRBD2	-	CASSEAGPYEQYF	TGTGCCAGCAGTGAAGCGGGGCCGTACGAGCAGTACTTC
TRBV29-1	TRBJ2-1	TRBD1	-	CSGSGTGIYNEQFF	TGCAGTGGATCCGGGACAGGAATTTACAATGAGCAGTTCTTC
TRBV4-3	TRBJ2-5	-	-	CASSQEAGWQETQYF	TGCGCCAGCAGCCAAGAGGCTGGGTGGCAAGAGACCCAGTACTTC
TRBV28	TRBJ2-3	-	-	CASTEPSGAGDGTDTQYF	TGTGCCAGCACCGAACCCTCCGGGGCAGGGGATGGCACAGATACGCAGTATTTT
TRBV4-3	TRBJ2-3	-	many	CASSQGLDTQYF	TGCGCCAGCAGCCAAGGATTAGATACGCAGTATTTT